Listed below are T cell receptor beta chains from one sample, sequenced in a study of CD4 T cell repertoires in COVID-19. Assay: immunoSEQ multiplex PCR; the TCRdb copy retains only in-frame clones and omits some. This sample yields fewer than 25,000 clones, of which roughly 84% are seen a single time; roughly 0.59% belongs to the top ten. Source: central memory CD4+ T cells from blood, taken before the COVID-19 pandemic. The receptors were gathered from a human donor who had COVID-19. The conserved cysteine and the conserved F or W are not part of the CDR3 here. The order of the fields is J gene, V gene, CDR3 protein.

TRBJ1-5 | TRBV2 | ASSSDRDRNQPQH
TRBJ2-3 | TRBV5-1 | ASSLGGVNTDTQY
- | TRBV5-1 | ASSTDYEQY
TRBJ2-2 | TRBV29-1 | SVGLARTGELF
TRBJ2-6 | TRBV6-6 | ASGPTGLPGANVLT
TRBJ2-5 | TRBV5-4 | ASSPLPVETQY
TRBJ2-1 | TRBV28 | ASRPTGGTQF
TRBJ2-7 | TRBV28 | ASSSPAQGAFYEQY
TRBJ2-1 | TRBV19 | ASTSQTGFPNEQF
TRBJ1-4 | TRBV12-5 | ASGLGEQSEKLF
TRBJ1-2 | TRBV6-6 | ASSTTGGKGYT
TRBJ2-3 | TRBV10-2 | ASSETTGGTDTQY
TRBJ2-5 | TRBV29-1 | SSTGIAGGGETQY
TRBJ1-4 | TRBV5-5 | ASSRQLTNEKLF
TRBJ1-2 | TRBV2 | ASSVGLTNYGYT
TRBJ1-6 | TRBV2 | ASTRVFNSPLH
TRBJ1-4 | TRBV4-2 | ASSQGRRGRNEKLF
TRBJ1-1 | TRBV7-9 | ASSLTGVNTEAF
TRBJ2-7 | TRBV19 | ASSMSTGIGYEQY
TRBJ2-3 | TRBV5-4 | ASSPRTGTDTQY
TRBJ1-1 | TRBV11-3 | ASSLGKQNTEAF
TRBJ2-1 | TRBV6-5 | ASSLGVSSYNEQF
TRBJ1-1 | TRBV5-6 | ASSFLQGAAEAF
TRBJ2-5 | TRBV9 | ASSTYGGQEGETQY
TRBJ2-1 | TRBV4-1 | ASSRGGLRDNEQF
TRBJ2-1 | TRBV5-6 | ASSARAGVKNEQF
TRBJ1-1 | TRBV28 | ASRPAKGAFLNTEAF
TRBJ2-1 | TRBV27 | ASSLLADRDEQF
TRBJ2-3 | TRBV11-1 | ASSPTSGAPIGRDTQY
TRBJ2-1 | TRBV11-3 | ASSLNQGSYNEQF
TRBJ2-7 | TRBV12-5 | ASGHTGTSGRAYEQY
TRBJ1-2 | TRBV6-6 | ASSYSQGSYGYT
- | TRBV9 | ASSVGLAGVHYEQY
TRBJ2-1 | TRBV7-2 | ASSPSGGVGEQF
TRBJ1-6 | TRBV18 | ASSRSSTNSPLH
TRBJ1-2 | TRBV7-2 | ASSLEGENYGYT
TRBJ2-2 | TRBV18 | ASSPSGSGSGELF
- | TRBV11-3 | ASSLGPGQGRNEQY
TRBJ1-2 | TRBV5-5 | ASSSGGGLNYGYT
TRBJ2-2 | TRBV29-1 | SVRSPGELF
TRBJ2-3 | TRBV5-4 | ASSFPVRGDTQY
TRBJ1-5 | TRBV7-2 | ASSFGGKEPQH
TRBJ1-1 | TRBV7-8 | ASSLATDIYTEAF
TRBJ2-2 | TRBV2 | ASKQRGSWYTGELF
TRBJ1-1 | TRBV5-1 | ASKTGSGNTEAF
TRBJ1-2 | TRBV7-2 | ASSLVAGLAYGYT
TRBJ2-7 | TRBV6-5 | ASSSQADLRGEQY
TRBJ2-7 | TRBV19 | ASSDSYLSYEQY
TRBJ1-5 | TRBV6-1 | ASSARQLNSNQPQH
TRBJ2-1 | TRBV4-1 | ASSQEVGDNSYNEQF
TRBJ2-3 | TRBV5-1 | ASSLGSSGDPPDTQY
TRBJ1-2 | TRBV6-5 | ASGRVMTANYGYT
TRBJ1-3 | TRBV5-1 | ASSLLQGNTIY